Reported below is one T cell receptor (beta chain). Its antigen is unknown. Profiled with immunoSEQ multiplex PCR; TCRdb holds only in-frame clones, not every one. The sample contains some 78,000 clones, 90% to 97% of which appear only once. The data were obtained in a study of cytomegalovirus exposure and HLA in healthy donors. This CDR3 contains 15 residues. V lost 10 bases to trimming and J lost 2 bases, with 21 bases between them. Germline CDR1 is ENHRY and CDR2 is SYGVKD. The study, taken as a whole, reports: Many donors shared some public TCRs, even though most TCR sequences were rare. As confirmed in vitro, three CMV-associated chains were specific for CMV antigens. It was found in a later analysis that first-cohort TCR clusters tended to co-occur in the 100 to 150 validation repertoires.

Sample: PBMCs. The source of this sequence is a man younger than 35 in good health and CMV-seropositive. This chain links TRBV10-3 with TRBJ2-7; perhaps TRBD1 as D (8 bases). The CDR3 spells CASMDREGGPYEQYF. The CDR3 DNA reads as TGTGCCAGTATGGACAGGGAGGGCGGACCCTACGAGCAGTACTTC.